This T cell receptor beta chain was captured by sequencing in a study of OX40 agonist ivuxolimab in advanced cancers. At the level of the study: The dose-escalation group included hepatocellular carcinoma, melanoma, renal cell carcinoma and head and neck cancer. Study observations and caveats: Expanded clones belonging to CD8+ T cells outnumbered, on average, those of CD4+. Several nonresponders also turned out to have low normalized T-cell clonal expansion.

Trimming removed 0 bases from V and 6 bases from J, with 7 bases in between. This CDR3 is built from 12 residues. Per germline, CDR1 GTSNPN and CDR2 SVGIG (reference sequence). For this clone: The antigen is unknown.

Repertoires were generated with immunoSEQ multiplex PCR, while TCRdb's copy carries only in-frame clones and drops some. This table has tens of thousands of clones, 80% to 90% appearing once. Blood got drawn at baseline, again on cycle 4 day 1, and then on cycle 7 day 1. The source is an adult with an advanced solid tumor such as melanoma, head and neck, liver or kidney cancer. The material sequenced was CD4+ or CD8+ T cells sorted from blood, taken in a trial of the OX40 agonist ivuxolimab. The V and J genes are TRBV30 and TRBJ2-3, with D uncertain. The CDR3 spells CAWSVTPDTQYF. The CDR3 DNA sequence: TGTGCCTGGAGTGTAACGCCGGATACGCAGTATTTT.